The next 13 T cell receptor beta chains were all read from a single sample in a study of early T cells in non-severe SARS-CoV-2 infection. TCRdb re-called the 5' RACE reads through MiXCR, storing one row per CDR3 protein. The sample includes 83,000 or so distinct CDR3 sequences, under 11% of them seen just once. The starting material was whole blood, obtained at baseline. The receptors originated from an adult who was a healthcare worker with PCR-confirmed SARS-CoV-2 infection or an uninfected control (not recorded which).

The rearrangement links TRBV14 to TRBJ2-3; D remains unclear. The germline V gene has CDR1 SGHDN and CDR2 FVKESK. The CDR3 is 15 amino acids. V was trimmed by 0 bases and J by 2 bases, leaving 9 bases between them. Here the CDR3 reads CASSQDRTVTDTQYF. CDR3 nucleotides: TGTGCCAGCAGCCAAGACCGCACGGTCACAGATACGCAGTATTTT.

The V call is TRBV12-5, the J call TRBJ2-2; D is unresolved. The CDR3 has 13 residues. V gave up 6 bases and J gave up 4 bases, with 9 bases separating them. From germline, CDR1 is LGHNT and CDR2 FRNRAP. CDR3 region: CASGDPGTGELFF. The CDR3 nucleotides are TGTGCTAGTGGAGATCCGGGCACCGGGGAGCTGTTTTTT.

CDR3 sequence: CASSSMGPSADKETQYF. The CDR3 nucleotides are TGTGCCAGCAGCTCGATGGGACCCTCGGCTGACAAGGAGACCCAGTACTTC. V is TRBV5-4 and J is TRBJ2-5; D is tentatively TRBD1 or TRBD2 (5 bases each). Per the germline V gene, CDR1 is SGHNT and CDR2 is YYREEE (reference sequence). The V end was cut by 3 bases, the J end by 5 bases, with 23 bases between. There are 17 residues in the CDR3. Full variable domain (rest looked up from reference TRBV5-4 and TRBJ2-5): ETGVTQSPTHLIKTRGQQVTLRCSSQSGHNTVSWYQQALGQGPQFIFQYYREEENGRGNFPPRFSGLQFPNYSSELNVNALELDDSALYLCASSSMGPSADKETQYFGPGTRLLVL.

This clonotype was observed a handful of times. The CDR3 is CASSFWVVNEQFF. The DNA for the CDR3 is TGTGCCAGCAGCTTTTGGGTGGTCAATGAGCAGTTCTTC. V is TRBV5-4 and J is TRBJ2-1, with D uncertain. The CDR3 is 13 residues long. Deletions cut 2 bases from V and 6 bases from J, with 9 bases between. Germline V gives CDR1 SGHNT, CDR2 YYREEE (reference sequence).

This clonotype has a count of ten or more. The chain recombines TRBV24-1 with TRBJ2-3; D possibly corresponds to TRBD2 (6 bases). Germline-derived CDR1 and CDR2 are KGHDR and SFDVKD. Trimming pared 5 bases from V and 0 bases from J, leaving 14 bases between. The CDR3 spans 16 residues. This CDR3 is CATSALARFSTDTQYF. CDR3 DNA: TGTGCCACCAGTGCGCTAGCGCGGTTCAGCACAGATACGCAGTATTTT.

This clonotype was detected ten times or more. The J gene is TRBJ2-5, the V gene TRBV12-3 or TRBV12-4; no clear D gene. V lost 5 bases and J 0 bases, leaving 10 bases between the germline ends. This CDR3 comprises 14 residues. CDR3 in amino acids: CASSADPYQETQYF. CDR3 coding DNA: TGTGCCAGCAGTGCCGACCCGTACCAAGAGACCCAGTACTTC.

The CDR3 bases are TGTGCCAGCAGCTTGAGTCCACTAGCGGGAGAGTCCTACGAGCAGTACTTC. Its translation: CASSLSPLAGESYEQYF. The rearrangement uses TRBV5-4 and TRBJ2-7, with 11 positions matching TRBD2. The junction had 7 bases not matched to a gene; V was cut back by 1 base and J by 1 base. The CDR3 is made up of 17 amino acids. Per germline, CDR1 SGHNT and CDR2 YYREEE (reference sequence).

This clonotype was found a few times. The gene calls are TRBV20-1 and TRBJ1-5; no firm D call. The CDR3 consists of 14 residues. V lost 3 bases and J 7 bases, leaving 16 bases between the germline ends. The germline CDR1 and CDR2 sequences are DFQATT and SNEGSKA (reference sequence). CDR3: CSASKGPLDQPQHF. Written as DNA, the CDR3 is TGCAGTGCTAGTAAAGGCCCGTTAGACCAGCCCCAGCATTTT.

This clonotype was seen more than once but under ten times. V gene TRBV28 combines with J gene TRBJ2-5, with D perhaps matching TRBD1 (7 bases). This CDR3 spans 17 amino acids. V lost 6 bases to trimming and J lost 5 bases, with 25 bases between them. CDR1 and CDR2 (germline): MDHEN, SYDVKM. Here the CDR3 reads CASSSIYPGQEGETQYF. The CDR3 nucleotides read TGTGCCAGCAGCTCCATCTACCCCGGACAGGAGGGGGAGACCCAGTACTTC.

This chain joins TRBV5-1 and TRBJ2-1; TRBD1 is a possible D gene (5 bases). The V end lost 6 bases, the J end lost 0 bases, and 13 bases lay between the germline ends. The CDR3 is made up of 15 amino acids. In germline, CDR1 is SGHRS, CDR2 YFSETQ. The CDR3 sequence is CASKAPDTSYNEQFF. The DNA of the CDR3 is TGCGCCAGCAAGGCACCGGACACCTCCTACAATGAGCAGTTCTTC.

This clonotype has only a few counts. The chain uses TRBV28 and TRBJ2-1; TRBD2 matches 11 bases. The germline gives CDR1 MDHEN, CDR2 SYDVKM. This CDR3 contains 16 residues. V lost 6 bases to trimming and J lost 8 bases; unmatched junction nucleotides: 12. CDR3 residues: CASRTGTSGWGYEQFF. CDR3 coding DNA: TGTGCCAGCAGGACCGGGACTAGCGGTTGGGGCTATGAGCAGTTCTTC.

This clonotype was picked up a small number of times. The chain couples TRBV24-1 to TRBJ2-1; TRBD2 agrees at 8 bases. The CDR3 loop spans 17 amino acids. CDR1 is KGHDR, CDR2 SFDVKD, per germline. Trimming cost V 4 bases and J 3 bases; bases outside gene matches: 10. The CDR3 loop reads CATSDSFSGTVYNEQFF. CDR3 sequence (DNA): TGTGCCACCAGTGACTCGTTTAGCGGGACTGTCTACAATGAGCAGTTCTTC.

This clonotype appeared many times. The V and J genes are TRBV24-1 and TRBJ2-1, with D unresolved. Trimming removed 7 bases from V and 8 bases from J, with 20 bases in between. The V gene's germline CDR1 is KGHDR and CDR2 SFDVKD. CDR3 length: 15 amino acids. For the CDR3, the DNA is TGTGCCACCAGCCCTGGAGCTTCGATCGTCGATGAGCAGTTCTTC. This codes for CATSPGASIVDEQFF.